This T cell receptor beta chain derives from a study of patients and donors after allogeneic stem cell transplantation (dated by TCRdb to between 2020 and 2021). On this clonotype: The antigen it recognizes is unknown. Per-base qualities were not stored, and no clone one base away is much larger.

Preparation of the library involved RT-PCR. Sequencing was carried out with a NextSeq 550. TCRdb reprocessing: public reads trimmed at Q25 with fastp, clones called with MiXCR, in-frame beta chains kept. Every CDR3 protein is listed once, alongside the most common genes and DNA of its rows. The sample data list some 230,000 distinct CDR3 sequences, and 14% of these were observed just once. The ten largest clonotypes hold 11% of the sample. The clonotype was recovered from a human donor who was either an allogeneic HSCT recipient or a stem cell or donor lymphocyte infusion donor (not recorded which). It is not recorded whose cells these are; they may come from a transplant donor. Sequenced sample: blood, either unsorted or a sorted T cell fraction (not recorded which).

The DNA sequence reads TGCGCCAGCAGCCATAGGACTAGCGGGACTCAGAGCAATGAGCAGTTCTTC. Translated, it reads CASSHRTSGTQSNEQFF. The sequence is built from TRBV5-1 and TRBJ2-1, and 12 junctional nucleotides match TRBD2. As encoded in the germline V gene, CDR1 is SGHRS while CDR2 is YFSETQ. From cysteine to phenylalanine, the CDR3 is 17 amino acids long. The kept DNA is CDR3 alone, 51 bases in frame from the first base. After removal of 4 bases from V and 6 bases from J, the junction retains 11 bases not matched to a gene.